This TCR beta chain was profiled in a study of T cell repertoires in cytomegalovirus infection. The wider study: Recently identified HLA-C-restricted CMV epitopes were among the peptides used.

V gave up 7 bases and J gave up 2 bases; unmatched junction bases: 17. Germline V gives CDR1 SGHTA, CDR2 FQGNSA. The CDR3 extends over 19 amino acids. As for this clonotype: Its antigen is still unknown.

A single record per CDR3 protein comes from TCRdb applying MiXCR to the reads. The data show approximately 310,000 distinct CDR3 sequences, roughly 25% seen once. The material was cultured PBMCs, obtained from culture after CMV antigen stimulation. The chain employs TRBV7-2 and TRBJ2-1, with 10 bases lining up with TRBD2. The source is a human donor in good health (CMV status not recorded). Some clones in this sample may be carry-over from other donors' samples. The CDR3 DNA reads as TGTGCCAGCACATCATCTGGGAGGCTAGCGGGAGTAACCTACAATGAGCAGTTCTTC. Translating gives CASTSSGRLAGVTYNEQFF.